This is a list of T cell receptor beta chains from one sample in a study of blood T cell repertoires in COVID-19. This table comes from immunoSEQ multiplex PCR, and its TCRdb copy is limited to in-frame clones, with some not included. This sample has 130,000 or so clones, with 82% found just once. The sample was peripheral blood. These receptors were taken from a woman aged 65 to 85 with acute or convalescent COVID-19. Both conserved end residues are trimmed from each CDR3. D genes are given only for firm matches. Expanded clones get a size class; other rows say once, few or many, or leave the size out.

V	J	D	size	CDR3
TRBV4-1	TRBJ1-2	-	-	ASSQVPVQGYT
TRBV15	TRBJ1-1	TRBD1	-	ATSNRGNTEAF
TRBV2	TRBJ2-4	-	-	ASSETLAKNIQY
TRBV9	TRBJ2-2	-	-	ASSVGRGNTGELF
TRBV2	TRBJ1-4	TRBD1	-	ASNPGDRGNGKLF
TRBV30	TRBJ2-1	TRBD2	-	AWSASVRRGVMDEQF
TRBV14	TRBJ1-4	-	-	ASSQKVKGRRFGEKLF
TRBV9	TRBJ2-1	-	few	ASSVGKMGGSYNEQF
TRBV19	TRBJ1-5	TRBD1	few	ASSIARRQGNQPQH
TRBV30	TRBJ2-7	-	-	AWGTVYEQY
TRBV7-2	TRBJ2-3	TRBD2	-	ASSLVPSGGSTDTQY
TRBV11-3	TRBJ1-1	-	once	ASSSAAGLNTEAF
TRBV11-3	TRBJ1-1	-	-	ASRQSSRTEAF
TRBV5-1	TRBJ1-1	-	-	ASSEMGQNTEAF
TRBV12-3/TRBV12-4	TRBJ1-5	-	-	ASSLQVGQPQH
TRBV6-6	TRBJ1-6	-	-	ASSLQGNNSPLH
TRBV6-2/TRBV6-3	TRBJ1-1	-	-	ASSLGEWVTEAF
TRBV12-1	TRBJ2-3	-	-	ASSFPRTGKTDTQY
TRBV7-2	TRBJ2-7	TRBD2	-	ASSSITGTSGGGYEQY
TRBV30	TRBJ2-2	-	-	AWSVPWTQPNTGELF
TRBV2	TRBJ1-3	TRBD1	-	ASSAGGFSGNTIY
TRBV7-5	TRBJ1-2	-	-	ARSPGGVYGYT
TRBV10-3	TRBJ2-2	TRBD1	-	AISADRVGLSGELF
TRBV7-9	TRBJ2-3	-	-	ASHSYSTDTQY